The subject of this entry is one T cell receptor (beta chain). These data belong to a study of blood T cell repertoires in COVID-19. Looking at the study overall: COVID-19 samples, acute and convalescent, were from the United States, Italy and Spain. T cells, B-cell-depleted T cells, or PBMCs supplied cDNA or gDNA.

V was clipped by 6 bases and J by 7 bases, with 12 bases between them. The CDR3 runs to 12 residues. In the original analysis: Reference gene primer amplification gave nucleated cell count estimates. Sequencing was performed with immunoSEQ multiplex PCR; in TCRdb, only in-frame clones are kept and a portion is missing. V and J calls and clone size follow that table, whereas D and trimming were derived from the DNA. This table has a few hundred thousand clones, less than 85% appearing once. Source material: peripheral blood. This sequence originates from a man aged 60-69 years who had recovered from COVID-19. The rearrangement joins TRBV12-3 or TRBV12-4 to TRBJ1-2; D is possibly TRBD1 (6 bases). CDR3 coding DNA: TGTGCCAGCAGCTACAGGGTGCGTGGCTACACCTTC. Translated, it gives CASSYRVRGYTF.